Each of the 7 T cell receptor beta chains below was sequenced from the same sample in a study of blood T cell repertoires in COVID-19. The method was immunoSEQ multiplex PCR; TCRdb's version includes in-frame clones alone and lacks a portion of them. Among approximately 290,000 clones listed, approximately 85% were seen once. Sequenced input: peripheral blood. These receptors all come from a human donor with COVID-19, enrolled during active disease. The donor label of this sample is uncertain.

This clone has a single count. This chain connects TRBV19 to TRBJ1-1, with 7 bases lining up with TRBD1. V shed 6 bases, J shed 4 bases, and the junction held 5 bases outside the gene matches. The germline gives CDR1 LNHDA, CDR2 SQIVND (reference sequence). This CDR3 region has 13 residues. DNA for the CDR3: TGTGCCAGTAGAATACAGGGGAGCACTGAAGCTTTCTTT. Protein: CASRIQGSTEAFF.

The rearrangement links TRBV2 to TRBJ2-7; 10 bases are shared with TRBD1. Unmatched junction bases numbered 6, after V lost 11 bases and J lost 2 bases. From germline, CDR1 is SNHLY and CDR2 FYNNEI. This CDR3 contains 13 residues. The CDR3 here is CAARDRGTYEQYF. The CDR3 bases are TGTGCCGCCAGGGACAGGGGAACCTACGAGCAGTACTTC.

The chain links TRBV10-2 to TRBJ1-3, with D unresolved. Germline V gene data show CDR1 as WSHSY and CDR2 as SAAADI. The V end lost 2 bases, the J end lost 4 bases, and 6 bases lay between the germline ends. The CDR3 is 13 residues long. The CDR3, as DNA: TGCGCCAGCAGTGAGAACTGGGGAAACACCATATATTTT. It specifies CASSENWGNTIYF.

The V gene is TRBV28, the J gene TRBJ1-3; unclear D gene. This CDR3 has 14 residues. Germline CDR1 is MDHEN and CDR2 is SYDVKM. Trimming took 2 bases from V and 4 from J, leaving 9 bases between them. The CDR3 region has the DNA TGTGCCAGCAGTTTAATCGAGCCGGGAAACACCATATATTTT. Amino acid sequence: CASSLIEPGNTIYF.

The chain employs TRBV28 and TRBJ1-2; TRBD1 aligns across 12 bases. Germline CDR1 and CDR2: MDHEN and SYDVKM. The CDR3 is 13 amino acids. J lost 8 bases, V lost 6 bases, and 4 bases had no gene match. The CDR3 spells CASRGQGAQGYTF. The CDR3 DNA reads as TGTGCCAGCAGGGGACAGGGGGCGCAGGGCTACACCTTC.

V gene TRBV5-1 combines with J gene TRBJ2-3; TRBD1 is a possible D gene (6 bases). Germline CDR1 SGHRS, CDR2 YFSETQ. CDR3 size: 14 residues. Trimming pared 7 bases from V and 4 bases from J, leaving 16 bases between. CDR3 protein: CASRGQLSADTQYF. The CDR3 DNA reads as TGCGCCAGCCGAGGACAGTTAAGCGCAGATACGCAGTATTTT.

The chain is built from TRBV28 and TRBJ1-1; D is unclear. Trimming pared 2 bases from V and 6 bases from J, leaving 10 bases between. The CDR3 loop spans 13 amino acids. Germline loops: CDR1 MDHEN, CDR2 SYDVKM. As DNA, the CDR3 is TGTGCCAGCAGTTTACCGGGGAGACCTGAAGCTTTCTTT. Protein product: CASSLPGRPEAFF.